This T cell receptor (beta chain) came from a study of T cells in Graves' hyperthyroidism and ophthalmopathy. The CDR3 sequence is 15 residues long. V lost 6 bases and J lost 5; bases outside the gene matches: 9. From germline, CDR1 is SEHNR and CDR2 FQNEAQ (reference sequence). TCR beta CDR3 region amplification was performed from RNA transcripts. A set of HTBI primers served as the primers for a first-round RT-PCR of the TCR CDR3. TCRdb independently ran MiXCR on the multiplex PCR reads; one entry per CDR3 protein. The sample gives hundreds of thousands of distinct CDR3 sequences, 38% of which show up once; approximately 10% is in the top ten. The study excluded patients with uncontrolled infection, other autoimmune disease, pregnancy or lactation.

The TCR sequence derives from a man between 18 and 35 years old with Graves' hyperthyroidism. The rearrangement joins TRBV7-9 to TRBJ1-4; the match to TRBD1 covers 7 bases. The sample comprised blood. DNA of the CDR3: TGTGCCAGCAGTGTCCTACAGGGGCTAAATGAAAAACTGTTTTTT. Translated, it gives CASSVLQGLNEKLFF. The variable domain in full, with the rest retrieved from reference TRBV7-9 and TRBJ1-4, is DTGVSQNPRHKITKRGQNVTFRCDPISEHNRLYWYRQTLGQGPEFLTYFQNEAQLEKSRLLSDRFSAERPKGSFSTLEIQRTEQGDSAMYLCASSVLQGLNEKLFFGSGTQLSVL.